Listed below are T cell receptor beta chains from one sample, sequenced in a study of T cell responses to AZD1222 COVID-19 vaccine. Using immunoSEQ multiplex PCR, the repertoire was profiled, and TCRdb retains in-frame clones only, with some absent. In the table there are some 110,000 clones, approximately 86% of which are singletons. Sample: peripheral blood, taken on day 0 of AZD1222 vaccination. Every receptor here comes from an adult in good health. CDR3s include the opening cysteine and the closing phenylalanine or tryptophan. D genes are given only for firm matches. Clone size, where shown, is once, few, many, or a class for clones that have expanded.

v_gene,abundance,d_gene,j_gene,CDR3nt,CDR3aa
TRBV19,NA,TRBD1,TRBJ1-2,TGTGCCAGTAGTATCGGGGACAGGGGCGACTATGGCTACACCTTC,CASSIGDRGDYGYTF
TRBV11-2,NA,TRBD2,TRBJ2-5,TGTGCCAGCAGCTTAGATTCTAGCGGCAGAGAGACCCAGTACTTC,CASSLDSSGRETQYF
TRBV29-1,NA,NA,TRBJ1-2,TGCAGCGTTGTTGGGGGATACACGTCTAATGGCTACACCTTC,CSVVGGYTSNGYTF
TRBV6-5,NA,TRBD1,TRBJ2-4,TGTGCCAGCAGTTTGGACAGGGGGAAAAACATTCAGTACTTC,CASSLDRGKNIQYF
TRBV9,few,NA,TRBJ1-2,TGTGCCAGCAGCGTAGTTGTGGGGTATGGCTACACCTTC,CASSVVVGYGYTF
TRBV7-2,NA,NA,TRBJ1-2,TGTGCCAGCAGCTTACTGGGGAATTATGGCTACACCTTC,CASSLLGNYGYTF
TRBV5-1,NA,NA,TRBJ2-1,TGCGCCAGCAGCTTGCGTGAATCTCTCTACAATGAGCAGTTCTTC,CASSLRESLYNEQFF
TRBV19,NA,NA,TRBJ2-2,TGTGCCAGTAGCGGGGCAGGGGGGTTCGCCGGGGAGCTGTTTTTT,CASSGAGGFAGELFF
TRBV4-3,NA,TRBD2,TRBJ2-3,TGCGCCAGCAGCCATGGCGGGAGGATGGCAGATACGCAGTATTTT,CASSHGGRMADTQYF
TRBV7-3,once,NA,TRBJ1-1,TGTGCCAGCAGATTCTCTCTGTACACTGAAGCTTTCTTT,CASRFSLYTEAFF
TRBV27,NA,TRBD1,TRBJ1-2,TGTGCCAGCAGCCGCGGACAGGGGCCCGGGGGCTACACCTTC,CASSRGQGPGGYTF
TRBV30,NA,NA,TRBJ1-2,TGTGCCTGGAGTGTACTGGGAGGGGGGAACTATGGCTACACCTTC,CAWSVLGGGNYGYTF
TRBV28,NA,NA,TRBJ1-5,TGTGCCAGCAGATCCGGGGCAGTCAATCAGCCCCAGCATTTT,CASRSGAVNQPQHF
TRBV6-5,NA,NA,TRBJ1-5,TGTGCCAGCTCCCCTTGGGGTAGCAATCAGCCCCAGCATTTT,CASSPWGSNQPQHF
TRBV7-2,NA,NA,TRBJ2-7,TGTGCCAGCAGCTTAGGGGACGGTCCCTACGAGCAGTACTTC,CASSLGDGPYEQYF
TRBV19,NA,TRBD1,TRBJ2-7,TGTGCCACCGAGGGACAGGGCCACTACGAGCAGTACTTC,CATEGQGHYEQYF
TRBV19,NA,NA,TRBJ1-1,TGTGCCAGTAAATCCCCGGAGGGGATGAGCACTGAAGCTTTCTTT,CASKSPEGMSTEAFF
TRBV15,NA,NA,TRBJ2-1,TGTGCCACCAGCAGAGATGGTATCCTAGAGAGGTCCTACAATGAGCAGTTCTTC,CATSRDGILERSYNEQFF
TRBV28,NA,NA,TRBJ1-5,TGTGCCAGCAGTCCTTCCCCCGGGAGACGCGATCAGCCCCAGCATTTT,CASSPSPGRRDQPQHF
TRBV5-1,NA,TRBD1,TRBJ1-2,TGCGCCAGCAGCTTGGATGGACAGGGAGGAGGCTACACCTTC,CASSLDGQGGGYTF
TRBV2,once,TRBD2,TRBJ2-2,TGTGCCAGCAGTTCCAGCGGGAGGGCAACCGGGGAGCTGTTTTTT,CASSSSGRATGELFF
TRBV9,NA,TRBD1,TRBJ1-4,TGTGCCAGCAGCCCACGGACAGGGTTTAATGAAAAACTGTTTTTT,CASSPRTGFNEKLFF
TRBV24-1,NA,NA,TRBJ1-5,TGTGCCACCAGTGACCATACAGGGCCCTCCCCGCGGGCCCAGCATTTT,CATSDHTGPSPRAQHF
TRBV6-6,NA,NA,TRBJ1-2,TGTGCCAGCAGTTACAGACAGGACTCTGATGGCTACACCTTC,CASSYRQDSDGYTF
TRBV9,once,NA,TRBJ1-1,TGTGCCAGCAGCGCTGCGGGACTCAGGAACACTGAAGCTTTCTTT,CASSAAGLRNTEAFF
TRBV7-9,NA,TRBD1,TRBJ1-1,TGTGCCAGCGCTCGGACAGGGGCCAACACTGAAGCTTTCTTT,CASARTGANTEAFF
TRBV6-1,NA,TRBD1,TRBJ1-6,TGTGCCAGCAGTACAAGGGACAGGGGCGGATCACCCCTCCACTTT,CASSTRDRGGSPLHF
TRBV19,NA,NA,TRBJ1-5,TGTGCCAGTACTACCCAGAGCGGGCAGCCCCAGCATTTT,CASTTQSGQPQHF
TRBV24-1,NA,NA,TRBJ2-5,TGTGCCACCAGTGGTAGTGGGAGTATAGAGGAGACCCAGTACTTC,CATSGSGSIEETQYF
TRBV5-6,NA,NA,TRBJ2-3,TGTGCCAGCAGCTTGGGCCGGGTAAGCACAGATACGCAGTATTTT,CASSLGRVSTDTQYF
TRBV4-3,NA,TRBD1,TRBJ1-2,TGCGCCAGCAGTTCCACGGGAGACAGGGGTGAGGGCTACACCTTC,CASSSTGDRGEGYTF
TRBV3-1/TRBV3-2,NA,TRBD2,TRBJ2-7,TGTGCCAGCAGCCCCTGGACTAGCGGGAGCCACGAGCAGTACTTC,CASSPWTSGSHEQYF
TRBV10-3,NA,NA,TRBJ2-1,TGTGCCATCAGTGAGTCAGTGACCCCGCTCAATGAGCAGTTCTTC,CAISESVTPLNEQFF
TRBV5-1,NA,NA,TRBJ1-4,TGCGCCAGCAGCTTGTCCCCGTCCGGCGAAAAACTGTTTTTT,CASSLSPSGEKLFF
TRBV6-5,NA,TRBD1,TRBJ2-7,TGTGCCAGCAGTTACTCGGACAGGGGGACCTACGAGCAGTACTTC,CASSYSDRGTYEQYF
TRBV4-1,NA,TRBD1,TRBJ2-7,TGCGCCAGCAGCCACTCAAACAGGGGTCTCTTC,CASSHSNRGLF
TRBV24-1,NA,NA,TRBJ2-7,TGTGCCACCAGTGATTCTCGTGCGAACGAGCAGTACTTC,CATSDSRANEQYF
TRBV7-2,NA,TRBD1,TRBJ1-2,TGTGCCAGCAGCTTAGGGTCGGACAGGGGCCACTATGGCTACACCTTC,CASSLGSDRGHYGYTF
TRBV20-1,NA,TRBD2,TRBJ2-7,TGCAGTGCTAGTGGCGGGAGTCACTACGAGCAGTACTTC,CSASGGSHYEQYF
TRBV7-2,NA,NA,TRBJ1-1,TGTGCCAGCAGCTTACAGGGAAGGACTGAAGCTTTCTTT,CASSLQGRTEAFF
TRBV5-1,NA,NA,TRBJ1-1,TGCGCCAGCAGCCCACCCGGACAGTTTAACACTGAAGCTTTCTTT,CASSPPGQFNTEAFF
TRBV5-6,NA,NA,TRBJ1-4,TGTGCCAGCAGCTTGTTGGCAGGGGCTGAAAAACTGTTTTTT,CASSLLAGAEKLFF
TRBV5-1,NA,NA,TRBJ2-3,TGCGCCAGCGCCCTAGGGCAGACTAGCACAGATACGCAGTATTTT,CASALGQTSTDTQYF
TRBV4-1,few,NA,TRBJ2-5,TGCGCCAGCAGCCTGAGGGGGGTGGGGCCGGAGACCCAGTACTTC,CASSLRGVGPETQYF
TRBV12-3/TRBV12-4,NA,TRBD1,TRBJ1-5,TGTGCCAGCAGCTCGACAGGGAATCAGCCCCAGCATTTT,CASSSTGNQPQHF
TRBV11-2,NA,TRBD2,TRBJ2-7,TGTGCCAGCAGGACTAGCGGGAGCGGTTACGAGCAGTACTTC,CASRTSGSGYEQYF
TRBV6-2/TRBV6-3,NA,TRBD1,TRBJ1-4,TGTGCCAGCAGTCCCGTCGGAGGGGGCTTGGTGAAACTGTTTTTT,CASSPVGGGLVKLFF
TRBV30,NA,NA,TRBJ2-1,TGTGCCTGGAGTGTTAACAATGAGCAGTTCTTC,CAWSVNNEQFF